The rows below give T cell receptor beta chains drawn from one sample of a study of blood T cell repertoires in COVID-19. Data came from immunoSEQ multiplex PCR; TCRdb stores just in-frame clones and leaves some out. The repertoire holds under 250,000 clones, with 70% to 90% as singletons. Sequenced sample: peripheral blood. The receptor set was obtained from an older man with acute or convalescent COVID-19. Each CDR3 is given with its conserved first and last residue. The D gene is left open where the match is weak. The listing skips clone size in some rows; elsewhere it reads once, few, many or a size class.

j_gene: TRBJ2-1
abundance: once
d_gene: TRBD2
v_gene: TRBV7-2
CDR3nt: TGTGCCAGCAGCTTAGCGCGGCTAGCGGGAGGTGGGGCCCACAATGAGCAGTTCTTC
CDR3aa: CASSLARLAGGGAHNEQFF

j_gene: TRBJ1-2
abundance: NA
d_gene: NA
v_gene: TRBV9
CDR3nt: TGTGCCAGCAGCGTAGGTTCGTGGACAGCCTGGGGCTATGGCTACACCTTC
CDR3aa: CASSVGSWTAWGYGYTF

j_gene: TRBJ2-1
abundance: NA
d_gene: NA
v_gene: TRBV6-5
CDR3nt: TGTGCCTCCCGCGGGGTCTACAATGAGCAGTTCTTC
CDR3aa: CASRGVYNEQFF

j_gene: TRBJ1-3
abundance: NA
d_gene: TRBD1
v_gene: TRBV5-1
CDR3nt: TGCGCCAGCAGCTTGGTATCAGGGGGAGCCTCTGGAAACACCATATATTTT
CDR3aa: CASSLVSGGASGNTIYF

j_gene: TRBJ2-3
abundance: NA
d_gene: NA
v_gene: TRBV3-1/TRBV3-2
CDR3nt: TGTGCCAGCAGTCGAGTTCAGGGATTCACAGATACGCAGTATTTT
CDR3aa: CASSRVQGFTDTQYF

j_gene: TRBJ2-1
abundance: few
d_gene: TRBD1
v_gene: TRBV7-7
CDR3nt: TGTGCCAGCAGTCCGACGGACAGGGGTTCGAATGAGCAGTTCTTC
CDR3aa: CASSPTDRGSNEQFF

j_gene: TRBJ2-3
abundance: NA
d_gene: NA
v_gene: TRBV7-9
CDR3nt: TGTGCCAGCAGCTTATCGCTTACTAGTGATACCTTAGATACGCAGTATTTT
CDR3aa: CASSLSLTSDTLDTQYF

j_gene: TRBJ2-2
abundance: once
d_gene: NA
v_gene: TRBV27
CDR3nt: TGTGCCAGCAGTTTACTGAACACCGGGGAGCTGTTTTTT
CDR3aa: CASSLLNTGELFF

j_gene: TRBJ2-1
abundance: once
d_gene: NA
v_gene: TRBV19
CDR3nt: TGTGCCAGCGAGGGGGGGGGCCCCATAGAGCAGTTCTTC
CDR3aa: CASEGGGPIEQFF

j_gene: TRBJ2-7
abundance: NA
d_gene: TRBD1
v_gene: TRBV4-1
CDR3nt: TGCGCCAGCAGCCAAGCTGCGGGACAGGGGATTTACGAGCAGTACTTC
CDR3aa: CASSQAAGQGIYEQYF

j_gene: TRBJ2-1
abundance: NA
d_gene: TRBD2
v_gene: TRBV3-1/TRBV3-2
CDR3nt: TGTGCCAGCAGCCCGGGACTAGCGGGAGGGCCGTACAATGAGCAGTTCTTC
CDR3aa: CASSPGLAGGPYNEQFF

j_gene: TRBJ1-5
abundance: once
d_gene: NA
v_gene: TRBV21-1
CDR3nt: TGTGCCAGCAGGGGTGGGACAGTCAATCAGCCCCAGCATTTT
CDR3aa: CASRGGTVNQPQHF

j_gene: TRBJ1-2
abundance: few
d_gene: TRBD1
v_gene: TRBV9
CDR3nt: TGTGCCAGCAACCTTCCCGCAGGGGGATCAGGTGGCTACACCTTC
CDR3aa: CASNLPAGGSGGYTF

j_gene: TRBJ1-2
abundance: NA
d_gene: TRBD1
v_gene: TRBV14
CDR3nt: TGTGCCAGCAGCCAAGACCTCCCGACAGGGGGCTATGGCTACACCTTC
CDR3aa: CASSQDLPTGGYGYTF

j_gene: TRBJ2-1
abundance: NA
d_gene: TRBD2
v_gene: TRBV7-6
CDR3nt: TGTGCCAGCAGCACCCTGAGGGAGGGCCCTCTATCCGATGAGCAGTTCTTC
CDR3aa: CASSTLREGPLSDEQFF

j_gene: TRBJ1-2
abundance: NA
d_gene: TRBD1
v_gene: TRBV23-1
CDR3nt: TGCGCCAGCAGACAACAGGGGAACTATGGCTACACCTTC
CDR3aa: CASRQQGNYGYTF

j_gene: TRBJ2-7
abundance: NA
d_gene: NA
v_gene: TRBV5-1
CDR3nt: TGCGCCAGCAGCTTCAAGCGGAACTACGAGCAGTACTTC
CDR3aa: CASSFKRNYEQYF

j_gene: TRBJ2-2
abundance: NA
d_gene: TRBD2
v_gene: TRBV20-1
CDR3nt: TGCAGTGCTAGTGGGACTAGCGGGGGGGCCCTCACCGGGGAGCTGTTTTTT
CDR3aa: CSASGTSGGALTGELFF

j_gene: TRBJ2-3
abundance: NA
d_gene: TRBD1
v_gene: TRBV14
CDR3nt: TGTGCCAGCAGCCAAGCGACAGGGGGCTTGAGAACAGATACGCAGTATTTT
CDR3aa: CASSQATGGLRTDTQYF

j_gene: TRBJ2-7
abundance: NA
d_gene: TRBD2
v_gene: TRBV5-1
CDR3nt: TGCGCCAGCAGCCCCGGACTAGCGGGAGGCGAGCAGTACTTC
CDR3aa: CASSPGLAGGEQYF

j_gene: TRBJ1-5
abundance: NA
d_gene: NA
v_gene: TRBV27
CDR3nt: TGTGCCAGCAGTTTATCGAAGGGGTGGCAGCCCCAGCATTTT
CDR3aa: CASSLSKGWQPQHF

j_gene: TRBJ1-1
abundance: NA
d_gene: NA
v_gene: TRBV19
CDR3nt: TGTGCCAGTAGTATAGGTCGTGCGGGGCACCTTAACACTGAAGCTTTCTTT
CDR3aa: CASSIGRAGHLNTEAFF

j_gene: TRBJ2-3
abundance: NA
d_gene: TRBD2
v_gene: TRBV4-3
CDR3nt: TGCGCCAGCAGCCGGCGACTAGCGGGAGACGATACGCAGTATTTT
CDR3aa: CASSRRLAGDDTQYF

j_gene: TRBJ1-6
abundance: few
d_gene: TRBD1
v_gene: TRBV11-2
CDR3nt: TGTGCCAGCAGCTTACGCGGCCGGACAGGGGCTAATTCACCCCTCCACTTT
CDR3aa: CASSLRGRTGANSPLHF

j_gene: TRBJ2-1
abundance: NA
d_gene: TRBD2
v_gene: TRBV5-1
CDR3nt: TGCGCCAGCAGCTCGGGACTAGCGGCTTGGTCCTCCTACAATGAGCAGTTCTTC
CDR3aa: CASSSGLAAWSSYNEQFF

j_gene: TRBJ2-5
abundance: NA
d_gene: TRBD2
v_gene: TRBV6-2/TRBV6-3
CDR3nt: TGTGCCAGCAGTTACCCCTCACTAGCGGAGTTCCAAGAGACCCAGTACTTC
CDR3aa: CASSYPSLAEFQETQYF

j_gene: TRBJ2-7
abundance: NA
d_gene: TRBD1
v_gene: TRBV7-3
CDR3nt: TGTGCCAGCAGCAACCCTAGGACAGGAGCCTACGAGCAGTACTTC
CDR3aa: CASSNPRTGAYEQYF

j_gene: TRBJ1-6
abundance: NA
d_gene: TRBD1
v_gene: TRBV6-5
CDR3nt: TGTGCCAGCAGTTCCACGGAGACAGGGGGCAATTCACCCCTCCACTTT
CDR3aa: CASSSTETGGNSPLHF

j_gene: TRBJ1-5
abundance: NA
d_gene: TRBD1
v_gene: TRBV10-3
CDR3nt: TGTGCCATCAGTGAGGGGGGACAGGGTTTTAGTCAGCCCCAGCATTTT
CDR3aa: CAISEGGQGFSQPQHF

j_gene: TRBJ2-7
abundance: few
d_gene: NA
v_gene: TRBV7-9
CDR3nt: TGTGCCAGCAGCTTGGACAGCCTTTACGAGCAGTACTTC
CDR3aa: CASSLDSLYEQYF

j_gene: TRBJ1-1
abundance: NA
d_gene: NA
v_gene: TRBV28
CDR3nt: TGTGCCAGCAGTTTAATCAGGGCCGAAGCTTTCTTT
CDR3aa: CASSLIRAEAFF